The 21 T cell receptor beta chains below all came from one sample that was sequenced in a study of regulatory T cells in long-lasting Graves disease. The authors built TCR beta libraries using iRepertoire HTBI primers and Arm-PCR of CDR3 regions. Each CDR3 protein gets one entry after TCRdb re-called the multiplex PCR reads with MiXCR. Of fewer than 400,000 distinct CDR3 sequences in the sample, around 21% were seen once. Regarding time point: persistent/refractory GD, antithyroid drugs over 5 years with positive TRAb. There was RNA extracted from PBMCs, and the TCR library was made from it. Sequenced here: peripheral blood mononuclear cells (PBMCs), sampled when the disease was refractory, from a patient treated with antithyroid drugs. The receptor source for this set is a female donor with Graves disease.

V and J are TRBV6-1 and TRBJ2-2; D remains unclear. In germline, CDR1 is MNHNS, CDR2 SASEGT. The CDR3 is 16 residues long. V lost 6 bases, J lost 1 base, and 15 bases lay in between. The CDR3 sequence is CASSPNPRWNTGELFF. CDR3 coding DNA: TGTGCCAGCAGCCCCAACCCTCGCTGGAACACCGGGGAGCTGTTTTTT.

This clonotype was counted a few times. Written as DNA, the CDR3 is TGTGCCAGCAGCACCTGGACTAGCGGGAGAACAGATACGCAGTATTTT. It yields the protein CASSTWTSGRTDTQYF. V usage is TRBV2 and J usage is TRBJ2-3, with 13 bases aligning to TRBD2. J was trimmed by 3 bases and V by 6 bases; bases with no gene match: 6. This CDR3 has 16 residues. The germline CDR1 and CDR2 sequences are SNHLY and FYNNEI. The variable domain in full, with the rest retrieved from reference TRBV2 and TRBJ2-3, is EPEVTQTPSHQVTQMGQEVILRCVPISNHLYFYWYRQILGQKVEFLVSFYNNEISEKSEIFDDQFSVERPDGSNFTLKIRSTKLEDSAMYFCASSTWTSGRTDTQYFGPGTRLTVL.

The rearrangement links TRBV19 to TRBJ2-6; D gene unclear. The germline V and J ends were trimmed by 8 bases and 0 bases, with 23 bases remaining between them. The CDR3 runs 19 residues. Germline lookup yields CDR1 LNHDA and CDR2 SQIVND (reference sequence). The chain's CDR3 is CASGKEMGYRISGANVLTF. The CDR3 DNA sequence: TGTGCCAGTGGTAAGGAGATGGGTTACCGAATCTCTGGGGCCAACGTCCTGACTTTC.

This clonotype has just a few counts. V and J are TRBV18 and TRBJ1-2; D gene uncertain. CDR1 KGHSH and CDR2 LQKENI come from the germline V gene. The V gene lost 3 bases and the J gene lost 8 bases, with 19 bases spanning the gap. There are 15 residues in the CDR3. CDR3 amino acids: CASSPGAQKVGGYTF. The CDR3 coding sequence is TGTGCCAGCTCACCCGGCGCACAGAAAGTAGGGGGCTACACCTTC.

This chain uses TRBV30 with TRBJ2-7; D is uncertain. Trimming stripped 2 bases from V and 5 bases from J, with 10 bases between. The germline CDR1 and CDR2 sequences are GTSNPN and SVGIG (reference sequence). The CDR3 extends over 12 amino acids. The CDR3 region has the DNA TGTGCCTGGAGTAGGGCAGAGAACGAGCAGTACTTC. Translation gives CAWSRAENEQYF.

The V call is TRBV6-5, the J call TRBJ1-2; D remains ambiguous. The V gene's germline CDR1 is MNHEY and CDR2 SVGAGI. The CDR3 sequence is 15 residues long. V was trimmed by 2 bases and J by 0 bases, leaving 10 bases between them. The chain's CDR3 is CASSYRQTSNYGYTF. DNA of the CDR3: TGTGCCAGCAGTTACCGGCAGACCTCTAACTATGGCTACACCTTC.

In its sample, this clonotype was seen a few times. This chain joins TRBV10-3 and TRBJ2-7, with D perhaps matching TRBD2 (6 bases). Between the trimmed V and J ends, which lost 6 bases and 2 bases, there was a span of 14 bases. Germline V gene data show CDR1 as ENHRY and CDR2 as SYGVKD. CDR3 size: 14 residues. CDR3 loop: CAIRQASDPYEQYF. The CDR3 DNA reads TGTGCCATCAGACAGGCTAGCGACCCCTACGAGCAGTACTTC.

This clonotype was seen many times. The chain has TRBV2 and TRBJ1-2, with TRBD1 as a possible D gene (6 bases). The CDR3 has 17 amino acids. Trimming took off 6 bases at V and 2 bases at J, with 22 bases between the two ends. The germline V gene encodes CDR1 SNHLY and CDR2 FYNNEI. CDR3 bases: TGTGCCAGCAGCCGAGAACTACCGGACAGTCGGAACTATGGCTACACCTTC. This gives the protein CASSRELPDSRNYGYTF.

As concerns this clonotype: This may be a read error, as it is one base from a much larger clone. V is TRBV28 and J is TRBJ2-5, with D possibly called TRBD1 or TRBD2 (5 bases each). CDR3 length equals 14 residues. Germline CDR1 MDHEN, CDR2 SYDVKM. The DNA of the CDR3 is TGTGCCAGCAGCCCCCATCGGGACGTCGGGACCCAGTGCTTC. Residues: CASSPHRDVGTQCF.

This clonotype was observed many times. The chain combines TRBV11-2 with TRBJ2-7, with D perhaps assigned TRBD1 or TRBD2 (6 bases each). Trimming cost V 5 bases and J 3 bases, with 17 bases left between them. The CDR3 loop spans 15 amino acids. The V gene's germline CDR1 is SGHAT and CDR2 FQNNGV. The CDR3 sequence: CASSPRGGPHYEQYF. In nucleotides, the CDR3 is TGTGCCAGCAGCCCAAGAGGGGGGCCACACTACGAGCAGTACTTC. The full variable domain, in which reference TRBV11-2 and TRBJ2-7 provide the parts outside the CDR3, is EAGVAQSPRYKIIEKRQSVAFWCNPISGHATLYWYQQILGQGPKLLIQFQNNGVVDDSQLPKDRFSAERLKGVDSTLKIQPAKLEDSAVYLCASSPRGGPHYEQYFGPGTRLTVT.

This clonotype was recorded many times. The chain links TRBV28 to TRBJ1-2, with no clear D. This CDR3 is 14 amino acids long. Germline V lookup: CDR1 MDHEN, CDR2 SYDVKM. V lost 3 bases to trimming and J lost 4 bases, with 12 bases between them. The CDR3 is CASSLPADLYGYTF. CDR3 bases: TGTGCCAGCAGTTTGCCGGCGGATCTCTATGGCTACACCTTC.

This clonotype was found many times. The chain recombines TRBV7-6 with TRBJ1-6; the D is unclear. CDR3 length: 12 amino acids. The V end was cut by 5 bases, the J end by 10 bases, with 9 bases between. Germline-derived CDR1 and CDR2 are SGHVS and FNYEAQ. The chain's CDR3 is CASSPDVSPLHF. The CDR3 nucleotides are TGTGCCAGCAGCCCAGACGTGTCACCCCTCCACTTT.

The rearrangement uses TRBV6-1 and TRBJ1-6; D not resolved. Trimming stripped 8 bases from V and 10 bases from J, with 18 bases between. Germline CDR1 MNHNS, CDR2 SASEGT. The CDR3 length is 14 residues. This CDR3 is CASGFRILGSPLHF. CDR3 sequence (DNA): TGTGCCAGCGGCTTTAGGATTCTGGGATCACCCCTCCACTTT.

As concerns this clonotype: This likely traces to a read error, being one base from a far larger clone. As the CDR3 is not closed by the conserved phenylalanine or tryptophan, this likely results from a read error. The chain has TRBV7-2 and TRBJ2-7, with D unclear. Between the trimmed V and J ends, which lost 5 bases and 5 bases, there was a span of 13 bases. The CDR3 covers 13 residues. CDR1 and CDR2 from the germline V gene are SGHTA and FQGNSA. The CDR3 bases are TGTGCCAGCAGCCCCGCTCGGGTCCACGAGCAGTACTCC. Translating it yields CASSPARVHEQYS.

This clonotype was seen ten or more times. The chain employs TRBV20-1 and TRBJ2-7; D possibly corresponds to TRBD1 (6 bases). The CDR3 is made up of 12 amino acids. From germline, CDR1 is DFQATT and CDR2 SNEGSKA (reference sequence). Trimming removed 5 bases at V and 3 bases at J, with 11 bases between. The CDR3 nucleotides read TGCAGTGCTCCAGGGGTCATCTACGAGCAGTACTTC. Encoded protein: CSAPGVIYEQYF.

The chain has TRBV30 and TRBJ1-2, with D tentatively TRBD1 (6 bases). The V gene lost 4 bases and the J gene lost 4 bases, with 16 bases spanning the gap. Germline V gene sequence: CDR1 GTSNPN, CDR2 SVGIG (reference sequence). The CDR3 runs 14 residues. CDR3 residues: CAWNLGGGSYGYTF. The CDR3 DNA is TGTGCCTGGAACCTAGGAGGGGGTTCCTATGGCTACACCTTC.

This clonotype turned up a few times. V gene TRBV28 combines with J gene TRBJ1-6; D is uncertain. V shed 3 bases and J shed 7 bases, with 10 bases lying between them. This CDR3 spans 14 amino acids. From germline, CDR1 is MDHEN and CDR2 SYDVKM. Here the CDR3 DNA reads TGTGCCAGCAGTTTTCCCCCCCAGAATTCACCCCTCCACTTT. Translating it yields CASSFPPQNSPLHF.

The chain recombines TRBV12-3 or TRBV12-4 with TRBJ2-3; 9 nucleotides match TRBD1. The CDR3 is made up of 15 amino acids. Trimming at V came to 5 bases and at J to 0 bases, leaving 3 bases not matched to a gene. The DNA of the CDR3 is TGTGCCAGCAGTCTACAGGGGGCGAGCACAGATACGCAGTATTTT. Translation: CASSLQGASTDTQYF.

The rearrangement joins TRBV29-1 to TRBJ2-4, with 9 bases fitting TRBD2. From germline, CDR1 is SQVTM and CDR2 ANQGSEA. The CDR3 sequence is 14 residues long. V lost 4 bases and J lost 8; bases outside the gene matches: 9. For the CDR3, the DNA is TGCAGCGTTGCGAGCGGGAGGTGGGGTGACATTCAGTACTTC. It encodes CSVASGRWGDIQYF.

On this clonotype: The junction departs from the called germline gene at one end, perhaps through a read error. The chain couples TRBV5-4 to TRBJ1-1, with a tentative D call TRBD1 (6 bases). Germline V gives CDR1 SGHNT, CDR2 YYREEE (reference sequence). The CDR3 is 14 residues long. The CDR3 loop reads CASTRGGAGTEASF. CDR3 coding DNA: TGTGCCAGCACCCGTGGGGGGGCTGGGACTGAAGCTTCCTTT.

This clonotype was recorded many times. The J gene is TRBJ2-7, the V gene TRBV3-1, with D tentatively TRBD1 or TRBD2 (6 bases each). V dropped 3 bases and J dropped 4 bases, with 13 bases sitting between them. CDR3 size: 14 residues. Germline CDR1 reads LGHDT; CDR2 reads YNNKEL (reference sequence). The CDR3 sequence: CASSQGHGTYEQYF. CDR3 nucleotide sequence: TGTGCCAGCAGCCAGGGACATGGGACTTACGAGCAGTACTTC.